What follows are 2 T cell receptor beta chains derived from one specimen sequenced in a study of circulating and synovial CD4+ cells in juvenile arthritis (dated by TCRdb to the mid-2010s). Libraries were built with the immunoSEQ multiplex PCR assay. TCRdb retrieved this table from immuneACCESS and kept in-frame rearrangements only. Not all clones are present; in checked studies, unresolved V genes account for under half, and no reason is known for the remainder. The sample has over 30,000 clones on record, over 85% of them singletons. The top ten hold 0.55% to 0.75% of the sample. The sample consisted of CD4+ T cells from blood. The receptors stem from a human donor with juvenile idiopathic arthritis.

This chain uses TRBV19 with TRBJ2-2, with 8 nucleotides matching TRBD1. The CDR3 runs 14 residues. With 3 bases clipped from V and 8 bases from J, the junction kept 5 bases outside the gene matches. CDR1 is LNHDA, CDR2 SQIVND, per germline (reference sequence). This chain's CDR3 is CASSIQGAGGELFF. In nucleotides, the CDR3 is TGTGCCAGTAGTATTCAGGGGGCTGGAGGGGAGCTGTTTTTT.

The chain uses TRBV7-8 and TRBJ2-5; 13 nucleotides line up with TRBD2. CDR1 and CDR2 from the germline V gene are SGHVS and FQNEAQ. The V and J ends lost 4 bases and 5 bases, in that order; junction bases with no gene match: 13. The CDR3 loop spans 18 amino acids. CDR3 coding DNA: TGTGCCAGCAGCTCTAGAGTCCTACTAGCGGGGGGGAGGGAGACCCAGTACTTC. Amino acid sequence: CASSSRVLLAGGRETQYF.